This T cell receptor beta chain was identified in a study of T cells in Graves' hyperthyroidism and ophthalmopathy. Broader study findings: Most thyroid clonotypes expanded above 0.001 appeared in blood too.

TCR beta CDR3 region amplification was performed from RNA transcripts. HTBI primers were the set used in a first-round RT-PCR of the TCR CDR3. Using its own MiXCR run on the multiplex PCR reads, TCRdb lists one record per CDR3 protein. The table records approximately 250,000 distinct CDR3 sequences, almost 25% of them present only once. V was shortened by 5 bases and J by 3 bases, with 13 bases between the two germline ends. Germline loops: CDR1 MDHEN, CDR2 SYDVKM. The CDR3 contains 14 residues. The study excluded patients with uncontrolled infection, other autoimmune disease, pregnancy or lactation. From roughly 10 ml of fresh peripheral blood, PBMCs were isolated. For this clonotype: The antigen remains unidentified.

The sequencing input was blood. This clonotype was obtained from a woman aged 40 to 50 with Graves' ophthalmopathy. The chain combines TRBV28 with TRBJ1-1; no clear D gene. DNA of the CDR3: TGTGCCAGCAGTCCTCTTTTTCCCGACACTGAAGCTTTCTTT. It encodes CASSPLFPDTEAFF.